Sequencing of this T cell receptor (beta chain) was carried out in a study of cytomegalovirus exposure and HLA in healthy donors. Deletions cut 4 bases from V and 0 bases from J, with 10 bases between. This CDR3 is built from 14 residues. The germline gives CDR1 GTSNPN, CDR2 SVGIG (reference sequence). Researchers ran the PCR with 60 Vbeta and 13 Jbeta primers. Assay: immunoSEQ multiplex PCR; the TCRdb copy retains only in-frame clones and omits some. The table has roughly 120,000 clones, about four fifths seen once. This clone was seen only a few times. This receptor was taken from a man aged 25 to 40 in good health and CMV-seronegative. The chain couples TRBV30 to TRBJ2-1; a possible D gene is TRBD2 (6 bases). The sequenced sample consisted of PBMCs. Here the CDR3 reads CAWKDYNSYNEQFF. In DNA, the CDR3 is TGTGCCTGGAAGGACTACAACTCCTACAATGAGCAGTTCTTC.